The clone carrying this TCR beta chain appeared a few times. Its target is unknown. The sample belongs to a study of identical twins. Findings and caveats of the study: Abundant beta clonotypes from cord blood bore fewer insertions; memory repertoires lacked this pattern. Invariant MAIT and iNKT cells could partly confound zero-insertion analyses. Compared with models, monozygotic twins showed more out-of-frame TCR alpha sharing.

CDR3 size: 13 residues. Germline V gives CDR1 GTSNPN, CDR2 SVGIG (reference sequence). The ends were cut back, 3 bases at V and 6 bases at J, with 12 bases in the middle. One entry per CDR3 protein results from TCRdb running MiXCR on the 5' RACE reads. Seen here are roughly 350,000 distinct CDR3 sequences, around 9.7% observed once, and the top ten hold 8.5% to 10%. Healthy Caucasian individuals made up all the donors. The V gene is TRBV30, the J gene TRBJ2-4; D call uncertain. This sequence was found in a woman between 50 and 59 years old in good health. The specimen sequenced was naive T cells sorted from blood. Written as DNA, the CDR3 is TGTGCCTGGAGCCAGATGAATTTAAACATTCAGTACTTC. This translates into CAWSQMNLNIQYF.